This T cell receptor beta chain derives from a study of shared clonotypes between healthy human individuals. The germline V and J ends were trimmed by 5 bases and 0 bases, with 13 bases remaining between them. The CDR3 is 15 residues long. Germline CDR1 is SGHTA and CDR2 is FQGNSA. This table comes from immunoSEQ multiplex PCR, and its TCRdb copy is limited to in-frame clones, with some not included. The sample records a few million clones, just over 90% being singletons. The chain joins TRBV7-2 to TRBJ1-2; D remains unclear. Sequenced: naive CD4+ T cells from PBMCs. The subset: CD45RA+ positively selected. This receptor was taken from a man between 18 and 35 years old in good health. Some clones in this sample may be carry-over from other donors' samples. The CDR3 loop is CASSRPGLANYGYTF. As DNA, the CDR3 is TGTGCCAGCAGCCGCCCGGGGTTAGCTAACTATGGCTACACCTTC.